This T cell receptor beta chain comes out of a study of T cells in Graves' hyperthyroidism and ophthalmopathy. Amplification of TCR beta CDR3 regions was performed using RNA transcripts as template. An initial round of RT-PCR targeting the TCR CDR3 relied on the HTBI primer set. TCRdb itself ran the multiplex PCR reads through MiXCR, one entry per CDR3 protein. The sample yields 400,000 to 600,000 distinct CDR3 sequences, more than 20% seen once. CDR3 size: 17 residues. The V end was cut by 1 base, the J end by 4 bases, with 19 bases between. This clonotype appeared many times. Uncontrolled infection, other autoimmune disease, pregnancy or lactation excluded patients.

Sequencing input: blood. This receptor was identified in a man younger than 30 with Graves' hyperthyroidism. V gene TRBV12-3 or TRBV12-4 combines with J gene TRBJ1-2, with D unresolved. The CDR3 sequence is CASSLGVAGRLGYGYTF. Written as DNA, the CDR3 is TGTGCCAGCAGTTTAGGGGTTGCGGGTCGGTTGGGCTATGGCTACACCTTC.